This note documents a single T cell receptor (beta chain) sequence. This CDR3 region has 15 residues. The V gene's germline CDR1 is MGHDK and CDR2 SYGVNS. Trimming at V came to 7 bases and at J to 4 bases, leaving 8 bases not matched to a gene. The patients chosen for sequencing had shown expansion of CD8+CD57+ cells (detected by flow cytometry). Every patient presented with severe acquired aplastic anemia. The source of the sample is a study of CD8+CD57+ T cells in acquired aplastic anemia. Study at large: The sorted CD4+ and CD8+ cells yielded an average around 3 ug of DNA.

It was genomic DNA that served as the template for profiling TCR beta VDJ and CDR3. TCRdb reanalysed the reads using MiXCR and keeps one entry per CDR3 protein. The table shows roughly 500,000 distinct CDR3 sequences, with over 25% occurring only once. This chain links TRBV25-1 with TRBJ2-3, with 10 positions matching TRBD1. What was sequenced was sorted CD4+, CD8+, or CD8+CD57+ T cells (not recorded which) from PBMCs. The receptor comes from a human donor with aplastic anemia. The CDR3 loop reads CASIPRDRGPDTQYF. The CDR3 bases are TGTGCCAGCATACCCCGGGACAGGGGTCCAGATACGCAGTATTTT.